What follows are 27 T cell receptor beta chains derived from one specimen sequenced in a study of cytomegalovirus exposure and HLA in healthy donors. This PCR relied on a set of 60 Vbeta primers and 13 Jbeta primers. Using immunoSEQ multiplex PCR, the repertoire was profiled, and TCRdb retains in-frame clones only, with some absent. The table records some 110,000 clones, about three fifths of them present only once. The source material was PBMCs. These receptors came from a woman aged 40 to 55 in good health and CMV-seropositive.

The chain joins TRBV7-9 to TRBJ2-3; a weak D match, TRBD2 (6 bases). The CDR3 extends over 11 amino acids. Per germline, CDR1 SEHNR and CDR2 FQNEAQ (reference sequence). Trimming removed 5 bases from V and 10 bases from J, with 10 bases in between. CDR3 amino acids: CASSPEGPQYF. The CDR3 DNA follows: TGTGCCAGCAGCCCGGAGGGTCCGCAGTATTTT.

The chain recombines TRBV29-1 with TRBJ1-2, with a weak D call TRBD1 (6 bases). Germline V gene sequence: CDR1 SQVTM, CDR2 ANQGSEA. The germline V and J ends were trimmed by 4 bases and 4 bases, with 16 bases remaining between them. The CDR3 contains 14 residues. The CDR3 DNA is TGCAGCGTTGGGCTAGCGGGGGACATCTATGGCTACACCTTC. It translates to CSVGLAGDIYGYTF.

The J gene is TRBJ1-1, the V gene TRBV11-3; D is unclear. V shed 5 bases and J shed 11 bases, with 18 bases lying between them. This CDR3 has 13 amino acids. Looked up from germline, CDR1 is SGHNT and CDR2 is YENEEA. CDR3 sequence: CASSATQAVEAFF. Here the CDR3 DNA reads TGTGCCAGCAGCGCGACACAAGCGGTCGAGGCTTTCTTT.

CDR3 protein: CASRLRVAGVYNEQFF. In nucleotides, the CDR3 is TGTGCCAGCCGCCTTCGTGTGGCGGGGGTCTACAATGAGCAGTTCTTC. The chain couples TRBV13 to TRBJ2-1, with TRBD2 identical over 7 bases. This CDR3 region has 16 residues. The germline gives CDR1 PRHDT, CDR2 FYEKMQ (reference sequence). V lost 8 bases and J lost 3; bases outside the gene matches: 13.

The chain is built from TRBV29-1 and TRBJ1-2; D ambiguous. V shed 8 bases and J shed 1 base, with 17 bases lying between them. CDR3 length: 14 amino acids. Germline CDR1 is SQVTM and CDR2 is ANQGSEA. CDR3 DNA sequence: TGCAGCACTTCGACCGGGAACGTTAACTATGGCTACACCTTC. Encoded protein: CSTSTGNVNYGYTF.

The chain combines TRBV28 with TRBJ2-7; tentatively, D is TRBD1 (5 bases). The CDR3 covers 14 residues. From germline, CDR1 is MDHEN and CDR2 SYDVKM. Trimming took off 5 bases at V and 3 bases at J, with 14 bases between the two ends. CDR3 sequence: CASSPGDRSYEQYF. In DNA form, the CDR3 reads TGTGCCAGCAGTCCTGGTGACAGAAGCTACGAGCAGTACTTC. Full variable domain (rest looked up from reference TRBV28 and TRBJ2-7): DVKVTQSSRYLVKRTGEKVFLECVQDMDHENMFWYRQDPGLGLRLIYFSYDVKMKEKGDIPEGYSVSREKKERFSLILESASTNQTSMYLCASSPGDRSYEQYFGPGTRLTVT.

The J gene is TRBJ2-5, the V gene TRBV5-1; no clear D. Germline CDR1 is SGHRS and CDR2 is YFSETQ. The CDR3 is made up of 14 amino acids. V was pared by 4 bases and J by 1 base, with 11 bases between. Written as DNA, the CDR3 is TGCGCCAGCAGCCAACCGTCAGGCCAAGAGACCCAGTACTTC. Protein product: CASSQPSGQETQYF.

The chain couples TRBV19 to TRBJ1-1; the D is unclear. CDR1 LNHDA and CDR2 SQIVND come from the germline V gene (reference sequence). This CDR3 comprises 14 residues. V was shortened by 3 bases and J by 3 bases, with 11 bases between the two germline ends. This CDR3 is CASSIGGSHTEAFF. As DNA, the CDR3 is TGTGCCAGTAGTATTGGCGGTTCACACACTGAAGCTTTCTTT.

This clone was seen many times. The genes are TRBV4-1 and TRBJ2-5, with 7 positions matching TRBD2. CDR1 is MGHRA and CDR2 is YSYEKL in the germline V gene. The CDR3 consists of 13 residues. Trimming removed 4 bases from V and 5 bases from J; junction bases left unmatched: 4. CDR3 coding DNA: TGCGCCAGCAGCCGTGGGGGGGTGGAGACCCAGTACTTC. It specifies CASSRGGVETQYF.

This clone turned up a few times. The gene calls are TRBV14 and TRBJ2-7, with 9 bases lining up with TRBD2. This CDR3 region has 16 residues. CDR1 and CDR2 from the germline V gene are SGHDN and FVKESK. V was clipped by 1 base and J by 9 bases; unmatched bases: 13. For the CDR3, the DNA is TGTGCCAGCAGCCAAGTGGTGGCTAGCGGGGCCATTGGGCAGTACTTC. Its protein is CASSQVVASGAIGQYF.

V is TRBV5-4 and J is TRBJ2-7, with D possibly matching TRBD2 (6 bases). The CDR3 is 13 amino acids. Trimming stripped 3 bases from V and 3 bases from J, with 10 bases between. The V gene's germline CDR1 is SGHNT and CDR2 YYREEE (reference sequence). The DNA for the CDR3 is TGTGCCAGCAGCTCGGGACTGAACTACGAGCAGTACTTC. Translation: CASSSGLNYEQYF.

This clone was picked up a small number of times. This chain links TRBV2 with TRBJ2-5, with 7 bases identical to TRBD2. The CDR3 contains 14 residues. Per the germline V gene, CDR1 is SNHLY and CDR2 is FYNNEI. The junction had 3 bases not matched to a gene; V was cut back by 1 base and J by 4 bases. The CDR3 sequence: CASSEDGGGETQYF. The CDR3 coding sequence is TGTGCCAGCAGTGAAGATGGGGGGGGAGAGACCCAGTACTTC.

The V gene is TRBV27, the J gene TRBJ1-1; perhaps TRBD1 as D (5 bases). This CDR3 has 13 amino acids. Trimming removed 4 bases from V and 0 bases from J, with 6 bases in between. CDR1 MNHEY and CDR2 SMNVEV come from the germline V gene (reference sequence). CDR3 sequence reads: CASSSDMNTEAFF. CDR3 DNA: TGTGCCAGCAGTTCGGACATGAACACTGAAGCTTTCTTT.

The V and J genes are TRBV2 and TRBJ1-3, with D hard to call. The germline V and J ends were trimmed by 5 bases and 6 bases, with 11 bases remaining between them. The CDR3 runs 13 residues. Germline assignment: CDR1 SNHLY and CDR2 FYNNEI. CDR3 DNA sequence: TGTGCCAGCAGTCCCGGGTTAGAAAACACCATATATTTT. It specifies CASSPGLENTIYF.

This clone was recorded a few times. The CDR3 DNA sequence: TGTGCCAGCAGCTTACCCAACAGGGAGAACACTGAAGCTTTCTTT. Its protein product is CASSLPNRENTEAFF. V usage is TRBV7-9 and J usage is TRBJ1-1; D is possibly TRBD1 (6 bases). Looked up from germline, CDR1 is SEHNR and CDR2 is FQNEAQ (reference sequence). V lost 2 bases and J lost 1, with 11 bases in between. CDR3 length equals 15 residues.

The V call is TRBV30, the J call TRBJ1-1; 8 positions agree with TRBD1. J was trimmed by 6 bases and V by 6 bases; bases with no gene match: 6. Germline CDR1 and CDR2: GTSNPN and SVGIG (reference sequence). The CDR3 extends over 12 amino acids. CDR3 residues: CACSGGGPEAFF. CDR3 bases: TGTGCCTGCTCAGGGGGCGGCCCTGAAGCTTTCTTT.

The chain joins TRBV4-1 to TRBJ2-7; tentatively, D is TRBD2 (5 bases). V lost 0 bases to trimming and J lost 0 bases, with 12 bases between them. The germline CDR1 and CDR2 sequences are MGHRA and YSYEKL. The CDR3 covers 16 residues. CDR3 residues: CASSQDPDGSSYEQYF. The CDR3 DNA follows: TGCGCCAGCAGCCAAGACCCCGATGGGAGCTCCTACGAGCAGTACTTC.

The chain joins TRBV2 to TRBJ1-2; TRBD1 aligns across 10 bases. With V trimmed by 6 bases and J by 6 bases, 1 base remained unmatched. Germline V gene lookup returns CDR1 SNHLY and CDR2 FYNNEI. This CDR3 region has 12 residues. Here the CDR3 DNA reads TGTGCCAGCAGCGGACAGGGGGATGGCTACACCTTC. Amino acid sequence: CASSGQGDGYTF.

This clone was recorded a few times. The chain combines TRBV4-2 with TRBJ2-4; 8 nucleotides align to TRBD1. Losses at the gene ends were 3 bases for V and 6 bases for J; bases not matched to a gene: 4. CDR1 LGHNA and CDR2 YNFKEQ come from the germline V gene. This CDR3 is 14 amino acids long. The CDR3 sequence: CASSHVGQANIQYF. CDR3 DNA: TGTGCCAGCAGCCATGTGGGACAGGCAAACATTCAGTACTTC.

This clone was seen a few times. The chain is built from TRBV5-8 and TRBJ2-5; 10 nucleotides line up with TRBD2. Germline CDR1 reads SGHTS; CDR2 reads YDEGEE. The length of the CDR3 is 16 residues. The V gene end was trimmed by 2 bases and the J gene end by 3 bases; junction bases not matched to a gene: 7. The CDR3 here is CASSLWTSGGKETQYF. The DNA of the CDR3 is TGTGCCAGCAGCTTATGGACTAGCGGAGGGAAAGAGACCCAGTACTTC.

This clone has just a few counts. V is TRBV5-6 and J is TRBJ1-5, with D hard to call. Per germline, CDR1 SGHDT and CDR2 YYEEEE. Trimming removed 1 base at V and 6 bases at J, with 5 bases between. The CDR3 covers 12 residues. This CDR3 is CASSLSGQPQHF. In DNA, the CDR3 is TGTGCCAGCAGCTTGTCCGGTCAGCCCCAGCATTTT.

This chain joins TRBV4-1 and TRBJ1-1; D is unresolved. CDR1 and CDR2 (germline): MGHRA, YSYEKL. This CDR3 region has 14 residues. V lost 4 bases and J lost 3, with 12 bases in between. For the CDR3, the DNA is TGCGCCAGCAGCCTTAACGGTCGGGACACTGAAGCTTTCTTT. Residues: CASSLNGRDTEAFF.

There are a few counts of this clone. Written as DNA, the CDR3 is TGTGCCAGTAGTATAGGGGGACACCTTAACTATGGCTACACCTTC. Translating it yields CASSIGGHLNYGYTF. V gene TRBV19 combines with J gene TRBJ1-2; D is possibly TRBD1 (6 bases). Trimming removed 1 base from V and 1 base from J, with 10 bases in between. The germline V gene encodes CDR1 LNHDA and CDR2 SQIVND (reference sequence). The CDR3 consists of 15 residues.

The chain is built from TRBV19 and TRBJ2-3; 7 bases fit TRBD1. V trimming: 7 bases; J trimming: 0 bases; junction bases outside the gene matches: 4. Per germline, CDR1 LNHDA and CDR2 SQIVND (reference sequence). The CDR3 covers 14 residues. CDR3: CASTTGASTDTQYF. CDR3 nucleotides: TGTGCCAGTACCACAGGGGCTAGCACAGATACGCAGTATTTT.

On this clone itself: At one end, the junction sequence differs from germline, possibly due to a read error. Within the sample, other DNA sequences also encode this same CDR3. J is TRBJ2-5 and V is TRBV18; tentative D call: TRBD2 (6 bases). The CDR3 is made up of 13 amino acids. Germline V lookup: CDR1 KGHSH, CDR2 LQKENI. In DNA, the CDR3 is TGCGCCAGCTCGGAAGGAGGGGAAGAGACCCAGTACTTC. As protein: CASSEGGEETQYF.

This chain uses TRBV29-1 with TRBJ1-2, with no clear D. Germline CDR1 SQVTM, CDR2 ANQGSEA. Trimming took 1 base from V and 2 from J, leaving 8 bases between them. The CDR3 is 13 residues long. DNA for the CDR3: TGCAGCGTTGAAGTGGCACCAAACTATGGCTACACCTTC. It is translated as CSVEVAPNYGYTF.

The chain employs TRBV18 and TRBJ1-1; 9 bases are a match to TRBD1. From germline, CDR1 is KGHSH and CDR2 LQKENI. The CDR3 spans 15 residues. V gave up 6 bases and J gave up 5 bases; unmatched junction bases: 10. The CDR3 protein is CASSPTGGKGTEAFF. The CDR3 coding sequence is TGTGCCAGCTCGCCTACAGGGGGCAAAGGAACTGAAGCTTTCTTT.